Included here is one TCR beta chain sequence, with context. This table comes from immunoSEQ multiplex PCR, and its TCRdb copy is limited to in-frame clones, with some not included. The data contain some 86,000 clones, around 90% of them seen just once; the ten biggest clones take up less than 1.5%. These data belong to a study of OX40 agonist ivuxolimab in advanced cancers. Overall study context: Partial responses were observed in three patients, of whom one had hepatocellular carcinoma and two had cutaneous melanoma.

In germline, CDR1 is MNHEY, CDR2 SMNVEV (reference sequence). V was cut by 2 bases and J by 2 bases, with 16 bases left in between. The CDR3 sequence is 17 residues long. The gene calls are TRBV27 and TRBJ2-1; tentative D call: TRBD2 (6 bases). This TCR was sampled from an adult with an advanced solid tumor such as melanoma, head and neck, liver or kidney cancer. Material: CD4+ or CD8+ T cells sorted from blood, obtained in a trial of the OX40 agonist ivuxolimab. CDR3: CASSLAPPSAAYNEQFF. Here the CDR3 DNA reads TGTGCCAGCAGTTTAGCCCCCCCTAGCGCGGCCTACAATGAGCAGTTCTTC.